This T cell receptor (beta chain) originates from a study of OX40 agonist ivuxolimab in advanced cancers. Study-level points and caveats: Those patients achieving a partial response at 0.1-3.0 mg/kg showed among the lowest clonal expansion.

Autoimmune disease history or systemic immunosuppression meant exclusion. Germline assignment: CDR1 LGHNA and CDR2 YNFKEQ. CDR3 length: 17 residues. Trimming removed 0 bases from V and 11 bases from J, with 23 bases in between. TCRdb keeps only in-frame clones here, not all; method: immunoSEQ multiplex PCR. The table records about 76,000 clones, about 85% of them present only once. With regard to this clone: Its antigen is undetermined.

The sample here was CD4+ or CD8+ T cells sorted from blood, taken in a trial of the OX40 agonist ivuxolimab. The clonotype comes from an adult with an advanced solid tumor such as melanoma, head and neck, liver or kidney cancer. This chain uses TRBV4-2 with TRBJ2-1; D might be TRBD1 or TRBD2, each matching 6 bases. The chain's CDR3 is CASSQDPGDRGALKQFF. The CDR3 bases are TGTGCCAGCAGCCAAGACCCGGGGGATAGGGGGGCTTTGAAGCAGTTCTTC.